Listed below are T cell receptor beta chains from one sample, sequenced in a study of blood T cells in healthy people across ages. TCRdb reprocessed the 5' RACE reads with MiXCR, giving one entry per CDR3 protein. The sample includes 600,000 to 1,000,000 distinct CDR3 sequences, roughly 25% of them seen just once. The same sample was also used in a study of T cells of mothers and their children.

The sequenced material came from blood. These receptors were obtained from a boy between 10 and 17 years old in good health. CDR3s include the opening cysteine and the closing phenylalanine or tryptophan.

CDR3: CASSFCYYGQYF; length: 12; V: TRBV7-9
CDR3: CSVLSGGASDTQYF; length: 14; V: TRBV29-1
CDR3: CASSPGLQPTSCNEQFF; length: 17; V: TRBV5-1
CDR3: CASSLRGESSYEQYF; length: 15; V: TRBV6-5
CDR3: CASSQIQVWTGAEGYTF; length: 17; V: TRBV4-3
CDR3: CASSIQGWNQPQHF; length: 14; V: TRBV27
CDR3: CASSIDLSSYNEQFF; length: 15; V: TRBV19
CDR3: CASSWRGAQETQYF; length: 14; V: TRBV7-9
CDR3: CASSMLQGPLSYEQYF; length: 16; V: TRBV7-9
CDR3: CASTQWEQETQYF; length: 13; V: TRBV6-6
CDR3: CASSFGGRNYEQYF; length: 14; V: TRBV5-5
CDR3: CASSFDRGGGYTF; length: 13; V: TRBV12-3/TRBV12-4
CDR3: CASCQTGFDQPQHF; length: 14; V: TRBV28
CDR3: CSVVVDRPNTEAFF; length: 14; V: TRBV29-1
CDR3: CASSLDLGQREAFF; length: 14; V: TRBV11-2
CDR3: CANSRKNTEAFF; length: 12; V: TRBV7-9
CDR3: CASSLLRTGQETQYF; length: 15; V: TRBV7-2
CDR3: CASSSWATTDTQYF; length: 14; V: TRBV11-1
CDR3: CASSRLADQPGEQYF; length: 15; V: TRBV7-6
CDR3: CASSDLQGETNEKLFF; length: 16; V: TRBV6-2/TRBV6-3
CDR3: CASSVVGGYEQYF; length: 13; V: TRBV9
CDR3: CASSLSGVNQPQHF; length: 14; V: TRBV27
CDR3: CASSQDPGQGMETQYF; length: 16; V: TRBV3-1
CDR3: CASSSRTGNYGYTF; length: 14; V: TRBV28
CDR3: CASSFSSAYNEQFF; length: 14; V: TRBV7-6
CDR3: CASEETGAANTEAFF; length: 15; V: TRBV5-1
CDR3: CASMGLGNNEQFF; length: 13; V: TRBV7-9
CDR3: CASREGGWEQYF; length: 12; V: TRBV6-1
CDR3: CASSPSPGTGLSYEQYF; length: 17; V: TRBV7-6
CDR3: CASSPDSYYMNTEAFF; length: 16; V: TRBV7-2
CDR3: CATWELRRNSPLHF; length: 14; V: TRBV6-1
CDR3: CASSLAGLSTDTQYF; length: 15; V: TRBV7-3
CDR3: CASSDSGRGEETQYF; length: 15; V: TRBV5-1
CDR3: CSARTGSDYEQYF; length: 13; V: TRBV20-1
CDR3: CAWREGAVPYGYTF; length: 14; V: TRBV30
CDR3: CASSSVRGPAFF; length: 12; V: TRBV12-3/TRBV12-4
CDR3: CSARVSGGAVETQYF; length: 15; V: TRBV20-1
CDR3: CASTTFSGYPIYEQHF; length: 16; V: TRBV6-6
CDR3: CASSRTFTDTQYF; length: 13; V: TRBV6-5
CDR3: CASSGQTSFANTGELLF; length: 17; V: TRBV9
CDR3: CASSLLGGPKTQYF; length: 14; V: TRBV28
CDR3: CSVEDLLVETQYF; length: 13; V: TRBV29-1
CDR3: CASSLVAGGYNEQFF; length: 15; V: TRBV11-2
CDR3: CSARPPGWADTQYF; length: 14; V: TRBV20-1
CDR3: CANSQDWPSVGEKLFF; length: 16; V: TRBV4-3
CDR3: CASSPFRTYEQYF; length: 13; V: TRBV6-5
CDR3: CSSTGRAGTDTQYF; length: 14; V: TRBV29-1
CDR3: CASSYQPMNTEAFF; length: 14; V: TRBV6-2/TRBV6-3
CDR3: CVSSSRLAGASTDTQYF; length: 17; V: TRBV27
CDR3: CASRDRGQLNTEAFF; length: 15; V: TRBV3-1